This T cell receptor (beta chain) was retrieved from a study of identifying expanded T cells in peripheral blood. Overall study results and limits: Variance in clone template counts between approximately two-week samples significantly increased with total template count across all healthy donors. Differentially abundant clones: 1 to 1.5 between replicates, 15 to 17 at roughly 13 days, 19 to 20 at four.

No infections or other immune events were documented during collection. A note on this clone: Its antigen is still unknown.

Measured with immunoSEQ multiplex PCR; TCRdb has only the in-frame clones, and not every one. The repertoire holds approximately 100,000 clones, with approximately 88% as singletons. The CDR3 totals 15 residues. Trimming took 7 bases from V and 0 from J; bases not matched to a gene: 6. Per the germline V gene, CDR1 is MNHNY and CDR2 is SVGAGI (reference sequence). Specimen: blood. This TCR came from a person aged 18 to 75 in good health. The chain has TRBV6-6 and TRBJ1-3; 7 bases agree with TRBD1. The CDR3 nucleotides read TGTGCCAGCACCGGGACAGCGAGCTCTGGAAACACCATATATTTT. Protein product: CASTGTASSGNTIYF.